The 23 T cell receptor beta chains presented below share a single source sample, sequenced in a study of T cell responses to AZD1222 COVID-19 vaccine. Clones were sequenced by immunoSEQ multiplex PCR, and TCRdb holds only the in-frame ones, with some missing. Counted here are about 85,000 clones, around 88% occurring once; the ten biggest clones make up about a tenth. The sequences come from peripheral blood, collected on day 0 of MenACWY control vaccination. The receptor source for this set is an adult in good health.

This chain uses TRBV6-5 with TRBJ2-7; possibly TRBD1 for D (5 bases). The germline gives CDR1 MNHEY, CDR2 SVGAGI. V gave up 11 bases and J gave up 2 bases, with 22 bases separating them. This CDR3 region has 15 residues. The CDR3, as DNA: TGTGCCGACGACCAAGGGGCACAGGTGGCCTACGAGCAGTACTTC. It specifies CADDQGAQVAYEQYF.

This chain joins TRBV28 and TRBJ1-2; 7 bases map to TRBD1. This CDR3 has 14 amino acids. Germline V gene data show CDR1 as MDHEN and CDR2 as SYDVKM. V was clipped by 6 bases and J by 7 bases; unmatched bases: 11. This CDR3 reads CASRVPGQNRGYTF. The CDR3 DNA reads TGTGCCAGCAGAGTCCCGGGACAGAATCGTGGCTACACCTTC.

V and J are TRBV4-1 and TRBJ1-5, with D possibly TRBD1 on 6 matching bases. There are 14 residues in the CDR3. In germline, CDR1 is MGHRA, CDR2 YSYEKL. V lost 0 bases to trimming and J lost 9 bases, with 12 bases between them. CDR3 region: CASSQDGTLGPQHF. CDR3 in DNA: TGCGCCAGCAGCCAAGATGGGACATTGGGGCCCCAGCATTTT.

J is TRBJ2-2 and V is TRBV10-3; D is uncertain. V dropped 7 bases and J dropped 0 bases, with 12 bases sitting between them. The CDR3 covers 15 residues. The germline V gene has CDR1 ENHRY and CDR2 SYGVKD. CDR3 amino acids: CAIMGTPSNTGELFF. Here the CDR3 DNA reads TGTGCCATCATGGGAACACCCTCGAACACCGGGGAGCTGTTTTTT.

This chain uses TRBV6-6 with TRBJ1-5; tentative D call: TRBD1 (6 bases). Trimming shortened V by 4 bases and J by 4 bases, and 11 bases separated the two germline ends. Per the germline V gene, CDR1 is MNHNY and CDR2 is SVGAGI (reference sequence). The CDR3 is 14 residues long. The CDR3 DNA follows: TGTGCCAGCAGTTCCCCAGGGGCTAATCAGCCCCAGCATTTT. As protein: CASSSPGANQPQHF.

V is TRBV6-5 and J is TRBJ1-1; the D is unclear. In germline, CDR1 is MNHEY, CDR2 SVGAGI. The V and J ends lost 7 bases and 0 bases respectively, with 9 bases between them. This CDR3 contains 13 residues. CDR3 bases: TGTGCCAGCACCCCCACATTGAACACTGAAGCTTTCTTT. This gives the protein CASTPTLNTEAFF.

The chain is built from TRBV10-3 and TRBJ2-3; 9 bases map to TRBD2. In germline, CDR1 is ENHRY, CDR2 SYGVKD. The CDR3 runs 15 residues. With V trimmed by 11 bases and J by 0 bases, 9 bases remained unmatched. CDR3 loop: CASEAGGLSTDTQYF. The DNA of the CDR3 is TGTGCCTCCGAGGCGGGGGGGCTTAGCACAGATACGCAGTATTTT.

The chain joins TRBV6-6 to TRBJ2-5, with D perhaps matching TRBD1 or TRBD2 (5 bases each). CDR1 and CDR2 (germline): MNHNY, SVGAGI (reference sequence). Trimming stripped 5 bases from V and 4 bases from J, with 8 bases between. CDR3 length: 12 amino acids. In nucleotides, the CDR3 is TGTGCCAGCAGTAACGGGGCAGAGACCCAGTACTTC. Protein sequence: CASSNGAETQYF.

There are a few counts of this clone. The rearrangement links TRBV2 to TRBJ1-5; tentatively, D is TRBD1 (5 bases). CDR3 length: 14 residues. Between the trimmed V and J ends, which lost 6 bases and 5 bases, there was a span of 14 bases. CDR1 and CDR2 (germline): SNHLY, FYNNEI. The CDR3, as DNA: TGTGCCAGCAGCGGCAGGGATCCTCATCAGCCCCAGCATTTT. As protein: CASSGRDPHQPQHF.

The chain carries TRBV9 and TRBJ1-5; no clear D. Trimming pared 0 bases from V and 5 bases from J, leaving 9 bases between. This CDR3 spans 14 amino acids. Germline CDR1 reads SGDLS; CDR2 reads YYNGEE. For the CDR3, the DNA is TGTGCCAGCAGCGTAGGAGAAGGATATCAGCCCCAGCATTTT. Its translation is CASSVGEGYQPQHF.

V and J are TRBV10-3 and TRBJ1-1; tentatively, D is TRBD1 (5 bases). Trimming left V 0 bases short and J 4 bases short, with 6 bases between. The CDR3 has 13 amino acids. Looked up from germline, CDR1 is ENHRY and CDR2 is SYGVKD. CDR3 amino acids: CAISESGPTEAFF. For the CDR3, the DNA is TGTGCCATCAGTGAGTCGGGACCCACTGAAGCTTTCTTT.

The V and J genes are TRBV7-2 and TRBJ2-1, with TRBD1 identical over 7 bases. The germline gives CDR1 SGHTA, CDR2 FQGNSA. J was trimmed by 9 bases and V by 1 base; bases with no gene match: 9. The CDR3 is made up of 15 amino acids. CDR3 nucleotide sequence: TGTGCCAGCAGCTTAGAGGCGACAGGGCGAGGTGAGCAGTTCTTC. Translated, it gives CASSLEATGRGEQFF.

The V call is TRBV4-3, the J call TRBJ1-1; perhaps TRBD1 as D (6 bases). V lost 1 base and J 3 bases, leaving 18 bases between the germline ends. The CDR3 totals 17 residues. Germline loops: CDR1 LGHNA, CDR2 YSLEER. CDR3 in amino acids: CASSQAYRVVPDTEAFF. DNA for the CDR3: TGCGCCAGCAGCCAAGCTTACAGGGTCGTCCCGGACACTGAAGCTTTCTTT.

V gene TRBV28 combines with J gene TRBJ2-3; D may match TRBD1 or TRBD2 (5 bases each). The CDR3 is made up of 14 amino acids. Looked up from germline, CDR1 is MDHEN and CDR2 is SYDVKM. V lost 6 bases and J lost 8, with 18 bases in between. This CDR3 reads CASSPGTAARTQYF. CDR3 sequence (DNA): TGTGCCAGCAGCCCCGGGACCGCGGCCCGTACGCAGTATTTT.

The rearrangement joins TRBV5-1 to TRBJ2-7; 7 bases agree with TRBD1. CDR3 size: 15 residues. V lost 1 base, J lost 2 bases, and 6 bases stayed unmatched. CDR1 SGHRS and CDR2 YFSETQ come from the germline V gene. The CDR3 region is CASSLHRDRPYEQYF. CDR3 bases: TGCGCCAGCAGCTTGCACCGGGACAGACCCTACGAGCAGTACTTC.

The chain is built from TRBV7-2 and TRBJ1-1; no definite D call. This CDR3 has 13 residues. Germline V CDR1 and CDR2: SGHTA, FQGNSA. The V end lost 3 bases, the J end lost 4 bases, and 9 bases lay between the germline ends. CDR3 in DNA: TGTGCCAGCAGCTTCACGCTCTTCACTGAAGCTTTCTTT. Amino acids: CASSFTLFTEAFF.

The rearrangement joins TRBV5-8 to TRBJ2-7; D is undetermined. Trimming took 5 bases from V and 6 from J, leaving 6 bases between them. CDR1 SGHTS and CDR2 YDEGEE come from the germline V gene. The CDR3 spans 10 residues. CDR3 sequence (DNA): TGTGCCAGCAGTATCTTCGAGCAGTACTTC. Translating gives CASSIFEQYF.

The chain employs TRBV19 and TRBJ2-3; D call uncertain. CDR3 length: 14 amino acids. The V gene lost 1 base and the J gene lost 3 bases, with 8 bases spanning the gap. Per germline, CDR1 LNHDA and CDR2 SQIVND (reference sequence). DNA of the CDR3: TGTGCCAGTAGTATAGGGAAGGGAACAGATACGCAGTATTTT. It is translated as CASSIGKGTDTQYF.

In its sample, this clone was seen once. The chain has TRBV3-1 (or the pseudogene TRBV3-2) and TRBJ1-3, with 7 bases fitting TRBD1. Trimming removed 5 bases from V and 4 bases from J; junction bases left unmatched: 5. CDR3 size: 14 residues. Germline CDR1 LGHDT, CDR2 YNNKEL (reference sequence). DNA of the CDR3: TGTGCCAGCAGCTCCACAGGGGTAGGAAACACCATATATTTT. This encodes CASSSTGVGNTIYF.

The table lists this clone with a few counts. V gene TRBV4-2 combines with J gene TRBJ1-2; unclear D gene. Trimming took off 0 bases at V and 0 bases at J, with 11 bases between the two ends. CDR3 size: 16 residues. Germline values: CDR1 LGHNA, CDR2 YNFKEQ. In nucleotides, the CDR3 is TGTGCCAGCAGCCAAGATCGGAACAGTGCTAACTATGGCTACACCTTC. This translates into CASSQDRNSANYGYTF.

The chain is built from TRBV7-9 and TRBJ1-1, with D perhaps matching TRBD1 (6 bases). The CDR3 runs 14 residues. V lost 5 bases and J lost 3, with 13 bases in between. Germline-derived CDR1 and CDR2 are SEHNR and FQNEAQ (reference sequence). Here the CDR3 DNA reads TGTGCCAGCAGCACCTTACAGGGAGACACTGAAGCTTTCTTT. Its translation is CASSTLQGDTEAFF.

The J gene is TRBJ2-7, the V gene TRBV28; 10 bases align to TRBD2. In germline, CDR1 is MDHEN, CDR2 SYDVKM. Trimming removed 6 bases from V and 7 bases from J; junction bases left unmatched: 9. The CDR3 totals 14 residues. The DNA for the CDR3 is TGTGCCAGCAGCCCTAGCGGGGGTGGTTTTGAGCAGTACTTC. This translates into CASSPSGGGFEQYF.

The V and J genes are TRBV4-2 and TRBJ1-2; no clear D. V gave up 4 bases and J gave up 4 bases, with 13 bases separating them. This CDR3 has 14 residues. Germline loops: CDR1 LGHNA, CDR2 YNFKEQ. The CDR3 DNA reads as TGTGCCAGCAGCCCGGCCCCGGGTTCCTATGGCTACACCTTC. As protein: CASSPAPGSYGYTF.